Sequencing of this T cell receptor (beta chain) was carried out in a study of radiotherapy plus CTLA-4 blockade in lung cancer. Study background: Overall, around 20% of patients showed an objective response, while 31% attained disease control.

Study-wide findings and caveats: Blood TCR clones of tumor origin expanded after radiotherapy plus ipilimumab.

The table came from immunoSEQ multiplex PCR; TCRdb's copy has only in-frame clones and leaves some out. The sample lists approximately 19,000 clones, 86% occurring once. V was clipped by 6 bases and J by 0 bases; unmatched bases: 3. This CDR3 is 15 amino acids long. Germline V lookup: CDR1 SNHLY, CDR2 FYNNEI. The study gave focal radiation plus ipilimumab CTLA-4 blockade to patients with chemo-refractory metastatic non-small-cell lung cancer. A note on this clone: Its antigen is currently unknown.

The sequence came from a human donor with non-small cell lung cancer whose response to radiotherapy plus ipilimumab could not be evaluated. The V and J genes are TRBV2 and TRBJ1-4; TRBD1 matches 8 bases. The specimen comprised peripheral blood, sampled from a patient treated with radiotherapy plus ipilimumab. In DNA form, the CDR3 reads TGTGCCAGCAGCACGGACAGGGCAACTAATGAAAAACTGTTTTTT. Its protein product is CASSTDRATNEKLFF. Together with reference TRBV2 and TRBJ1-4, the CDR3 gives the full variable domain: EPEVTQTPSHQVTQMGQEVILRCVPISNHLYFYWYRQILGQKVEFLVSFYNNEISEKSEIFDDQFSVERPDGSNFTLKIRSTKLEDSAMYFCASSTDRATNEKLFFGSGTQLSVL.